This T cell receptor (beta chain) was obtained from a study of CD8 T cells in ankylosing spondylitis. Generation of TCR beta libraries employed quantitative 5'-RACE incorporating molecular barcodes. TCRdb reprocessed the 5' RACE reads with MiXCR, giving one entry per CDR3 protein. This sample carries 150,000 to 200,000 distinct CDR3 sequences, under 15% of them seen once, and the ten largest clones take approximately 10%. General study results and limits: In reactive arthritis synovial fluid and blood, some motif variants had been reported before.

Ten or more counts support this clonotype. What it recognizes is unknown. The sequence was obtained from a female donor with ankylosing spondylitis or in good health (not recorded which). Sequenced: blood, either unsorted or a sorted T cell fraction (not recorded which).

In DNA form, the CDR3 reads TGTGCCAGCAGCTTCCGACTAGCGAGGGGCTACAATGAGCAGTTCTTC. Amino acid sequence: CASSFRLARGYNEQFF. V usage is TRBV7-2 and J usage is TRBJ2-1; TRBD2 matches at 8 bases. V shed 3 bases and J 3 bases; nucleotides not matched to a gene: 7. The CDR3 spans 16 residues. Germline-derived CDR1 and CDR2 are SGHTA and FQGNSA. Based on the CDR3 plus reference TRBV7-2 and TRBJ2-1, the full variable domain is GAGVSQSPSNKVTEKGKDVELRCDPISGHTALYWYRQSLGQGLEFLIYFQGNSAPDKSGLPSDRFSAERTGGSVSTLTIQRTQQEDSAVYLCASSFRLARGYNEQFFGPGTRLTVL.